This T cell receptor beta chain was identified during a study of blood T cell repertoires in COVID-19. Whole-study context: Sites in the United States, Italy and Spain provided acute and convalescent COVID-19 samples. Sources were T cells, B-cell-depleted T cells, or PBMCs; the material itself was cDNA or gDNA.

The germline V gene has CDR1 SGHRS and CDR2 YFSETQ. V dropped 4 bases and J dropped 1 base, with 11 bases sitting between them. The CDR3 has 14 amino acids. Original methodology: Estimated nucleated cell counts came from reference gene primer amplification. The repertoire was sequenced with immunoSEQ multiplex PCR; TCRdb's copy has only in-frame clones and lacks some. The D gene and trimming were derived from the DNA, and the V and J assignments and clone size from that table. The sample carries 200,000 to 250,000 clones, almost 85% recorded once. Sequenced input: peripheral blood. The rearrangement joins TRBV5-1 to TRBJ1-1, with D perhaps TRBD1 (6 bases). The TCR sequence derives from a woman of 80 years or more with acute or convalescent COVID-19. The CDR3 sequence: CASSRTTGNTEAFF. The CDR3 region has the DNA TGCGCCAGCAGCCGTACGACAGGGAACACTGAAGCTTTCTTT.